Presented here are 29 T cell receptor beta chains from one specimen sequenced in a study of T cell clonality in common variable immunodeficiency. TCRdb keeps only in-frame clones here, not all; method: immunoSEQ multiplex PCR. Recorded here are roughly 70,000 clones, none singletons. Specimen: peripheral blood mononuclear cells. Source of these receptors: a person aged 18-69 years in good health.

This clone has at least ten counts. The read terminates 3 residues ahead of where the CDR3 ends, so the germline J gene completes it. The chain carries TRBV7-9 and TRBJ2-7; D is undetermined. The V gene's germline CDR1 is SEHNR and CDR2 FQNEAQ (reference sequence). CDR3 length: 13 residues. V shed 1 base and J shed 3 bases, with 7 bases lying between them. CDR3 region: CASSLGIRYEQYF. CDR3 bases read: TGTGCCAGCAGCTTAGGTATCCGCTACGAG.

This clone came up many times. Read data end 3 residues before the CDR3 end; the end is taken from the germline J gene. The V call is TRBV2, the J call TRBJ2-1, with TRBD1 as a possible D gene (6 bases). The CDR3 totals 15 residues. V gave up 6 bases and J gave up 2 bases, with 14 bases separating them. Per the germline V gene, CDR1 is SNHLY and CDR2 is FYNNEI. The part of the CDR3 DNA that was read is TGTGCCAGCAGGGAGCAGGGGATCACCTACAATGAG. This encodes CASREQGITYNE. The whole CDR3 sequence is CASREQGITYNEQFF.

This clone was detected ten times or more. Sequencing ends 3 residues short of the CDR3 end; the germline J gene provides the rest. The J gene is TRBJ2-1, the V gene TRBV19; 12 bases align to TRBD2. The germline V gene has CDR1 LNHDA and CDR2 SQIVND (reference sequence). The CDR3 has 16 residues. The V segment lost 3 bases and the J segment 4 bases; nucleotides outside the gene matches: 4. Partial CDR3 DNA: TGTGCCAGTAGTATGGGAGGACTAGCGGGATACAATGAG. Translated, it gives CASSMGGLAGYNE. The full-length CDR3 reads as CASSMGGLAGYNEQFF.

This clone was detected ten times or more. The CDR3 end lies 3 residues beyond the end of the read and is filled in from the germline J gene. This rearrangement joins TRBV12-3 or TRBV12-4 to TRBJ2-3; D is undetermined. Deletions cut 2 bases from V and 6 bases from J, with 15 bases between. The CDR3 sequence is 15 residues long. CDR3 bases read: TGTGCCAGCAGTTTAAGGGCGATTGGGTCGGATACG. Protein sequence: CASSLRAIGSDT. The entire CDR3 protein is CASSLRAIGSDTQYF.

This clone was counted at least ten times. The CDR3 end falls 3 residues outside the read, so it is completed with the germline J gene. The rearrangement joins TRBV29-1 to TRBJ1-4, with a possible D match to TRBD1 (5 bases). Germline V gives CDR1 SQVTM, CDR2 ANQGSEA. This CDR3 comprises 13 residues. V lost 4 bases to trimming and J lost 4 bases, with 10 bases between them. CDR3 DNA, as far as it was read: TGCAGCGTTGCTGACAGTTATAATGAAAAA. It yields the protein CSVADSYNEK. The CDR3 as a whole reads CSVADSYNEKLFF. Complete variable domain (other parts from reference TRBV29-1 and TRBJ1-4): SAVISQKPSRDICQRGTSLTIQCQVDSQVTMMFWYRQQPGQSLTLIATANQGSEATYESGFVIDKFPISRPNLTFSTLTVSNMSPEDSSIYLCSVADSYNEKLFFGSGTQLSVL.

As for this clone: The CDR3 is cut off 3 residues early in the read; its end comes from the germline J gene. This sequence joins TRBV30 and TRBJ1-6; TRBD1 matches at 10 bases. Germline CDR1 and CDR2: GTSNPN and SVGIG (reference sequence). The CDR3 consists of 13 residues. Trimming took 3 bases from V and 7 from J; bases not matched to a gene: 0. The CDR3 protein is CAWRDRGNSPLHF. The sequenced CDR3 bases are TGTGCCTGGAGGGACAGGGGGAATTCACCC.

This clone was seen repeatedly, ten times or more. The CDR3 goes on 3 residues after the read ends, and that part is filled in from the germline J gene. The rearrangement links TRBV30 to TRBJ1-2, with 7 bases identical to TRBD1. Germline-derived CDR1 and CDR2 are GTSNPN and SVGIG (reference sequence). This CDR3 region has 14 residues. The trim removed 1 base at V and 3 bases at J, leaving 5 bases unmatched. The part of the CDR3 DNA that was read is TGTGCCTGGAGTGACCGGGACAGTTACTATGGC. Protein: CAWSDRDSYYG. In full, the CDR3 is CAWSDRDSYYGYTF.

This clone was observed many times. The CDR3 sequence: CASSASGVSTDTQYF. The CDR3 bases that were read are TGTGCCAGCAGCGCTAGCGGGGTTAGCACAGATACG. The chain links TRBV9 to TRBJ2-3; 9 positions agree with TRBD2. The CDR3 is cut off 3 residues early in the read; its end comes from the germline J gene. CDR3 length: 15 amino acids. With 3 bases clipped from V and 0 bases from J, the junction kept 2 bases outside the gene matches. CDR1 and CDR2 (germline): SGDLS, YYNGEE.

This clone was detected many times. The missing CDR3 end, 3 residues past where the read stops, is filled in from the germline J gene. This chain uses TRBV5-6 with TRBJ1-2, with a weak D call TRBD1 (6 bases). V dropped 5 bases and J dropped 7 bases, with 21 bases sitting between them. The V gene's germline CDR1 is SGHDT and CDR2 YYEEEE. This CDR3 is 15 amino acids long. This chain's CDR3 is CASSPGVRATGGYTF. The sequenced part of the CDR3 DNA is TGTGCCAGCAGTCCAGGGGTGAGGGCCACTGGTGGC.

This clone came up many times. Read sequence stops 3 residues before the CDR3 end, and the germline J gene provides the missing end. J is TRBJ1-1 and V is TRBV10-2, with TRBD1 as a possible D gene (5 bases). CDR1 and CDR2 (germline): WSHSY, SAAADI. The CDR3 sequence is 15 residues long. Trimming shortened V by 6 bases and J by 0 bases, and 14 bases separated the two germline ends. CDR3 region: CASRMGRGVNTEAFF. The covered CDR3 bases are TGCGCCAGCAGGATGGGGCGGGGGGTGAACACTGAA.

There are many counts of this clone. The read ends 3 residues shy of where the CDR3 ends; the end is completed using the germline J gene. The chain is built from TRBV6-1 and TRBJ2-7; D is ambiguous. The V and J ends lost 1 base and 2 bases respectively, with 6 bases between them. The CDR3 has 13 residues. Germline V CDR1 and CDR2: MNHNS, SASEGT. CDR3: CASSEGRPYEQYF. The CDR3 bases that were read are TGTGCCAGCAGTGAAGGAAGGCCCTACGAG.

This clone was observed many times. With the read ending 3 residues before the CDR3 end, the germline J gene is used to fill in that end. The genes are TRBV6-2 or TRBV6-3 and TRBJ2-7; 8 nucleotides agree with TRBD1. CDR1 is MNHEY, CDR2 SVGEGT, per germline. The CDR3 sequence is 16 residues long. V trimming: 1 base; J trimming: 5 bases; junction bases outside the gene matches: 10. CDR3 amino acids: CASSYLPGQDVHEQYF. Partial CDR3 DNA: TGTGCCAGCAGTTACTTACCGGGACAGGATGTCCACGAG.

With regard to this clone: The read halts 3 residues ahead of the CDR3 end, with the missing end drawn from the germline J gene. V and J are TRBV2 and TRBJ2-5; 8 bases fit TRBD2. Trimming cost V 3 bases and J 3 bases; bases outside gene matches: 6. CDR1 is SNHLY and CDR2 is FYNNEI in the germline V gene. The CDR3 is 15 amino acids. Partial CDR3 DNA: TGTGCCAGCAGTGAGGAAGCGGGAGTTGAAGAGACC. Translating it yields CASSEEAGVEET. In full, the CDR3 is CASSEEAGVEETQYF.

This clone was seen more than once but under ten times. The read finishes 3 residues shy of the CDR3 end, and the germline J gene is used to complete it. This chain joins TRBV6-1 and TRBJ2-1; 9 bases fit TRBD2. The CDR3 consists of 15 residues. The V gene end was trimmed by 4 bases and the J gene end by 9 bases; junction bases not matched to a gene: 10. CDR1 and CDR2 (germline): MNHNS, SASEGT. The CDR3 loop reads CASSVSGGPAGEQFF. CDR3 DNA, as far as it was read: TGTGCCAGCAGTGTTAGCGGGGGCCCAGCCGGTGAG.

This clone was detected many times. The read ends 3 residues early relative to the CDR3; the germline J gene fills the gap. The chain uses TRBV20-1 and TRBJ2-1; 9 positions agree with TRBD2. V lost 8 bases and J lost 7; bases outside the gene matches: 15. The CDR3 runs 15 residues. Germline loops: CDR1 DFQATT, CDR2 SNEGSKA (reference sequence). The covered CDR3 bases are TGCAGTCCTCAGGGTTGGCGGGAGGGGGTGAATGAG. Its protein product is CSPQGWREGVNE. Given in full, the CDR3 is CSPQGWREGVNEQFF.

This clone was recorded many times. The read terminates 3 residues ahead of where the CDR3 ends, so the germline J gene completes it. The chain recombines TRBV18 with TRBJ2-2; tentative D call: TRBD1 (6 bases). Germline V gives CDR1 KGHSH, CDR2 LQKENI. With 6 bases removed from V and 1 base from J, the gap between germline ends came to 9 bases. The CDR3 totals 14 residues. The covered CDR3 bases are TGTGCCAGCTCCCGGGGACAGAACACCGGGGAG. This sequence encodes CASSRGQNTGE. The entire CDR3 protein is CASSRGQNTGELFF.

This clone has at least ten counts. The CDR3 is cut off 3 residues early in the read; its end comes from the germline J gene. V and J are TRBV12-5 and TRBJ2-3; TRBD1 aligns across 7 bases. This CDR3 is 14 amino acids long. The germline CDR1 and CDR2 sequences are LGHNT and FRNRAP. After removal of 1 base from V and 5 bases from J, the junction contained 3 bases not matched to a gene. The DNA read from the CDR3 is TGTGCTAGTGGTTTGGACAACAGGGGAGATACG. This sequence encodes CASGLDNRGDT. The CDR3 in its entirety is CASGLDNRGDTQYF.

This clone was counted many times. The CDR3 end is not reached by the read, which stops 3 residues before it; the germline J gene fills it in. V usage is TRBV14 and J usage is TRBJ1-3; D ambiguous. V was trimmed by 4 bases and J by 0 bases, leaving 4 bases between them. Per the germline V gene, CDR1 is SGHDN and CDR2 is FVKESK. The CDR3 extends over 13 amino acids. The sequenced CDR3 bases are TGTGCCAGCAGCCCGGGCTCTGGAAACACC. It specifies CASSPGSGNT. The full-length CDR3 reads as CASSPGSGNTIYF.

This clone was seen ten or more times. The sequenced fragment ends 3 residues before the CDR3 boundary, so the rest is inferred from the germline J gene. The rearrangement links TRBV30 to TRBJ1-1; 7 bases map to TRBD1. The V gene's germline CDR1 is GTSNPN and CDR2 SVGIG (reference sequence). This CDR3 is 13 amino acids long. V dropped 3 bases and J dropped 3; count of bases not matched to a gene: 4. CDR3 amino acids: CAWRTGFDTEAFF. CDR3 DNA, as far as it was read: TGTGCCTGGAGGACAGGGTTTGACACTGAA. Complete variable domain (other parts from reference TRBV30 and TRBJ1-1): SQTIHQWPATLVQPVGSPLSLECTVEGTSNPNLYWYRQAAGRGLQLLFYSVGIGQISSEVPQNLSASRPQDRQFILSSKKLLLSDSGFYLCAWRTGFDTEAFFGQGTRLTVV.

This clone was recorded many times. A read error may produce the germline difference seen at one junction end. With the read ending 3 residues before the CDR3 end, the germline J gene is used to fill in that end. The chain joins TRBV5-1 to TRBJ2-2, with a tentative D call TRBD2 (5 bases). Germline CDR1 and CDR2: SGHRS and YFSETQ. This CDR3 is built from 15 residues. The sequenced part of the CDR3 DNA is TGCGCCAGCAGGTTGGGAGATGCGGGCGCCGGGGAG. Translation gives CASRLGDAGAGE. The CDR3 reads in full as CASRLGDAGAGELFF. The variable domain in full, completed from reference TRBV5-1 and TRBJ2-2, reads KAGVTQTPRYLIKTRGQQVTLSCSPISGHRSVSWYQQTPGQGLQFLFEYFSETQRNKGNFPGRFSGRQFSNSRSEMNVSTLELGDSALYLCASRLGDAGAGELFFGEGSRLTVL.

This clone has at least ten counts. The read ends 3 residues early relative to the CDR3; the germline J gene fills the gap. V is TRBV6-2 or TRBV6-3 and J is TRBJ1-1; TRBD1 agrees at 7 bases. Trimming at V came to 2 bases and at J to 1 base, leaving 10 bases not matched to a gene. The CDR3 covers 17 residues. Germline values: CDR1 MNHEY, CDR2 SVGEGT. Incomplete CDR3 DNA: TGTGCCAGCAGTTACCGGGACAGAGCGGGTACGAACACTGAA. It is translated as CASSYRDRAGTNTE. The entire CDR3 protein is CASSYRDRAGTNTEAFF.

This clone was detected many times. The CDR3 end is not reached by the read, which stops 3 residues before it; the germline J gene fills it in. The genes are TRBV29-1 and TRBJ2-3; tentative D call: TRBD2 (6 bases). The CDR3 contains 14 residues. The germline V and J ends were trimmed by 3 bases and 6 bases, with 16 bases remaining between them. Germline assignment: CDR1 SQVTM and CDR2 ANQGSEA. CDR3 DNA, as far as it was read: TGCAGCGTTGAGGGGGGTAAGCCCATGGATACG. This sequence encodes CSVEGGKPMDT. The whole CDR3 protein is CSVEGGKPMDTQYF.

This clone was found many times. The read gets to within 3 residues of the CDR3 end, and the germline J gene fills in the rest. The chain has TRBV28 and TRBJ2-7; D could derive from TRBD1 or TRBD2 (6 bases each). Trimming pared 3 bases from V and 3 bases from J, leaving 12 bases between. The length of the CDR3 is 14 residues. Germline lookup yields CDR1 MDHEN and CDR2 SYDVKM. The sequenced part of the CDR3 DNA is TGTGCCAGCAGTTTGGAGGGGACAAGCTACGAG. Protein product: CASSLEGTSYE. The whole CDR3 reads CASSLEGTSYEQYF. The whole variable domain, filled in from reference TRBV28 and TRBJ2-7, reads DVKVTQSSRYLVKRTGEKVFLECVQDMDHENMFWYRQDPGLGLRLIYFSYDVKMKEKGDIPEGYSVSREKKERFSLILESASTNQTSMYLCASSLEGTSYEQYFGPGTRLTVT.

Ten or more counts support this clone. Coverage ceases 3 residues before the CDR3 finishes, and the germline J gene fills in the end. The chain couples TRBV12-3 or TRBV12-4 to TRBJ2-6; D might be TRBD2 (6 bases). V lost 5 bases to trimming and J lost 1 base, with 12 bases between them. CDR3 length: 16 amino acids. CDR3 DNA (partial): TGTGCCAGCAGTCTCGGGGGATGGTCTGGGGCCAACGTC. Encoded protein: CASSLGGWSGANV. The entire CDR3 is CASSLGGWSGANVLTF.

This clone has a count of ten or more. With the read ending 3 residues before the CDR3 end, the germline J gene is used to fill in that end. J is TRBJ1-4 and V is TRBV5-1, with unresolved D. Trimming took off 0 bases at V and 10 bases at J, with 16 bases between the two ends. Germline V gene sequence: CDR1 SGHRS, CDR2 YFSETQ. This CDR3 is built from 15 residues. The CDR3 here is CASSLARRAPRKLFF. The CDR3 DNA, read in part, is TGCGCCAGCAGCTTGGCCAGAAGGGCGCCACGAAAA.

Notes on this clone: The CDR3 end lies 3 residues beyond the end of the read and is filled in from the germline J gene. V and J are TRBV19 and TRBJ1-3, with 9 bases aligning to TRBD1. The CDR3 runs to 15 residues. Germline loops: CDR1 LNHDA, CDR2 SQIVND (reference sequence). After removal of 3 bases from V and 2 bases from J, the junction contained 2 bases not matched to a gene. The chain's CDR3 is CASSIGQGTGNTIYF. The CDR3 DNA, read in part, is TGTGCCAGTAGTATTGGACAGGGGACTGGAAACACC. Variable domain in full (rest from reference TRBV19 and TRBJ1-3): DGGITQSPKYLFRKEGQNVTLSCEQNLNHDAMYWYRQDPGQGLRLIYYSQIVNDFQKGDIAEGYSVSREKKESFPLTVTSAQKNPTAFYLCASSIGQGTGNTIYFGEGSWLTVV.

This clone was counted ten times or more. The read ends 3 residues early relative to the CDR3; the germline J gene fills the gap. This chain joins TRBV20-1 and TRBJ2-1; TRBD2 matches 9 bases. The length of the CDR3 is 15 residues. The V segment lost 2 bases and the J segment 0 bases; nucleotides outside the gene matches: 2. Germline values: CDR1 DFQATT, CDR2 SNEGSKA (reference sequence). The CDR3 is CSARFSGSSYNEQFF. The sequenced CDR3 bases are TGCAGTGCTAGATTTAGCGGGAGCTCCTACAATGAG.

This clone came up many times. The read gets to within 3 residues of the CDR3 end, and the germline J gene fills in the rest. This rearrangement joins TRBV4-2 to TRBJ1-2; D possibly corresponds to TRBD1 (5 bases). CDR3 size: 16 residues. CDR1 is LGHNA, CDR2 YNFKEQ, per germline. V was trimmed by 2 bases and J by 3 bases, leaving 16 bases between them. This CDR3 reads CASSQKISGPYYGYTF. The sequenced part of the CDR3 DNA is TGTGCCAGCAGCCAAAAGATTTCAGGGCCATACTATGGC.

This clone was picked up many times. Sequencing ends 3 residues short of the CDR3 end; the germline J gene provides the rest. V usage is TRBV19 and J usage is TRBJ2-2, with D possibly TRBD2 on 5 matching bases. Germline CDR1 is LNHDA and CDR2 is SQIVND (reference sequence). Trimming cost V 1 base and J 8 bases, with 8 bases left between them. CDR3 length: 13 amino acids. Incomplete CDR3 DNA: TGTGCCAGTAGTATAGGGACTTTTGGGGAG. This encodes CASSIGTFGE. The entire CDR3 protein is CASSIGTFGELFF.